Reported below is one TCR beta chain. This sample was included in a study of blood T cell repertoires in COVID-19. Study as a whole: T cells, B-cell-depleted T cells, or PBMCs supplied cDNA or gDNA.

Germline loops: CDR1 SGHDN, CDR2 FVKESK. This CDR3 region has 17 residues. V was clipped by 1 base and J by 4 bases; unmatched bases: 10. Per the original data handling: Counts of nucleated cells, estimated from reference gene primer amplification, were obtained. TCRdb keeps only in-frame clones here, not all; method: immunoSEQ multiplex PCR. D and trimming were read from the DNA, whereas the V and J calls and clone size are those reported in that table. The sample has over 200,000 clones, about 83% seen once. The source is a woman in her thirties with COVID-19, enrolled during active disease. Sequenced sample: peripheral blood. This rearrangement joins TRBV14 to TRBJ2-3, with 8 bases lining up with TRBD2. The CDR3 nucleotides read TGTGCCAGCAGCCAAGCTACTAGCGGCGTTGGCCCAGATACGCAGTATTTT. Protein product: CASSQATSGVGPDTQYF.